This is a list of T cell receptor beta chains from one sample in a study of T cells after yellow fever vaccination. MiXCR, applied by TCRdb to the 5' RACE reads, yields one record per CDR3 protein. The data hold a few hundred thousand distinct CDR3 sequences, with around 5.3% observed a single time. The material was CD4+ T cells sorted from PBMCs, obtained on the day of the yellow fever booster vaccination. Receptors originate from a man younger than 35 who received the YFV17D yellow fever vaccine. CDR3s leave out the opening cysteine and the closing phenylalanine or tryptophan. D genes are given only for firm matches.

v_gene	j_gene	d_gene	CDR3aa
TRBV10-3	TRBJ1-6	.	AISDRVDSPLH
TRBV20-1	TRBJ2-3	TRBD2	SATRTSGGNTDTQY
TRBV6-5	TRBJ2-1	TRBD2	ASKLAGGSYNEQF
TRBV28	TRBJ2-3	TRBD1	ASDRGTDTQY
TRBV7-9	TRBJ2-5	.	ASSLSARAQETQY
TRBV10-3	TRBJ1-2	TRBD1	AIGDRDGGYT
TRBV6-5	TRBJ1-1	.	ASSTGSRRAF
TRBV2	TRBJ2-7	.	ASSSLGGHEQY
TRBV6-1	TRBJ2-1	TRBD1	ASSPRPPGQGAIGQF
TRBV6-6	TRBJ2-3	.	ASSYGGSTDTQY
TRBV5-6	TRBJ1-1	.	ASSTGFREAF
TRBV7-2	TRBJ2-5	.	ASRRQQETQY
TRBV7-3	TRBJ2-3	.	ASSQGDLDTDTQY
TRBV7-2	.	.	ASSSRGTQY
TRBV7-2	TRBJ2-5	.	ASTRRGETQY
TRBV7-9	TRBJ2-2	TRBD1	ASPGRQGANTGELF
TRBV4-1	TRBJ2-5	.	ASSQVIGETQY
TRBV3-1	TRBJ2-1	TRBD2	ASSQAINPGLAGGVEQF
TRBV29-1	TRBJ2-5	.	SVGGHSSQETQY
TRBV11-2	TRBJ2-5	.	ASRWGPKQETQY
TRBV5-1	TRBJ1-1	TRBD1	ASQPSGGQNTEAF
TRBV6-2/TRBV6-3	TRBJ2-1	TRBD2	ASSYSPPGGIYNEQF
TRBV27	TRBJ2-2	.	ASSSGQWDTGELF
TRBV6-5	TRBJ2-5	.	ASGALMGARGTQY
TRBV7-2	TRBJ1-5	.	ASSLTRDAPQH
TRBV5-6	TRBJ2-3	TRBD2	ASSSKRGRDTQY
TRBV18	TRBJ1-5	.	ASSPDYSEPQH
TRBV5-4	TRBJ1-6	.	ASSLEGRSYNSPLH
TRBV30	TRBJ1-1	.	AWRSGQIAEAF
TRBV3-1	TRBJ2-3	TRBD1	ASSQGRTGATDTQY
TRBV6-2/TRBV6-3	TRBJ2-7	TRBD1	ASSRQGSIHEQY
TRBV4-3	TRBJ1-5	.	ASSQEPGNQPQH
TRBV7-2	TRBJ2-1	.	ASSPGRPGVDEQF
TRBV19	TRBJ2-1	.	ASSIAWDNEQF
TRBV7-2	TRBJ2-3	.	ASSFTDTDTQY
TRBV18	TRBJ1-5	.	ASSPSGPNNQPQH
TRBV20-1	TRBJ2-2	TRBD2	SARLRDYYNTGELF
TRBV11-2	TRBJ1-1	TRBD1	ASSSGGTGILNTEAF
TRBV3-1	TRBJ1-1	.	ASSQRQGNTEAF
TRBV4-3	TRBJ2-3	TRBD2	ASSLYRPTSGGADTQY